The 23 T cell receptor beta chains presented below share a single source sample, sequenced in a study of shared clonotypes between healthy human individuals. TCRdb keeps only in-frame clones here, not all; method: immunoSEQ multiplex PCR. The sample shows 2 million to 3 million clones, 80% to 95% of them seen only once. The sequenced sample was naive CD4+ T cells from PBMCs. This sample's subset: CD45RA+ positively selected. Receptor source: a man aged 18 to 29 in good health. Some clones in this sample may be carry-over from other donors' samples.

The sample holds one count of this clone. Other DNA sequences in this specimen translate into the identical CDR3. This chain connects TRBV2 to TRBJ2-3; 9 bases are a match to TRBD1. J lost 2 bases, V lost 6 bases, and 3 bases had no gene match. This CDR3 contains 14 residues. From germline, CDR1 is SNHLY and CDR2 FYNNEI. The CDR3 region has the DNA TGTGCCAGCAGCGGACAGGGGTTCACAGATACGCAGTATTTT. Translated: CASSGQGFTDTQYF. Using reference TRBV2 and TRBJ2-3 for the parts outside the CDR3, the full variable domain is EPEVTQTPSHQVTQMGQEVILRCVPISNHLYFYWYRQILGQKVEFLVSFYNNEISEKSEIFDDQFSVERPDGSNFTLKIRSTKLEDSAMYFCASSGQGFTDTQYFGPGTRLTVL.

This rearrangement joins TRBV7-2 to TRBJ2-7, with unresolved D. The germline V and J ends were trimmed by 3 bases and 2 bases, with 14 bases remaining between them. This CDR3 is built from 15 residues. Germline V gives CDR1 SGHTA, CDR2 FQGNSA. The CDR3 nucleotides are TGTGCCAGCAGCTTCCGGGCTTCATTAGCCTACGAGCAGTACTTC. This encodes CASSFRASLAYEQYF.

The chain employs TRBV10-1 and TRBJ2-1; maybe TRBD2 (5 bases). Germline-derived CDR1 and CDR2 are WNHNN and SYGVQD (reference sequence). The CDR3 runs to 15 residues. V shed 0 bases and J shed 6 bases, with 12 bases lying between them. CDR3 region: CASSESASNGNEQFF. The DNA for the CDR3 is TGCGCCAGCAGTGAGTCAGCTAGCAACGGCAATGAGCAGTTCTTC.

The J gene is TRBJ2-5, the V gene TRBV9; 9 nucleotides align to TRBD2. The V segment lost 0 bases and the J segment 2 bases; nucleotides outside the gene matches: 5. The CDR3 spans 16 residues. CDR1 SGDLS and CDR2 YYNGEE come from the germline V gene. The CDR3: CASSVVAGGGQETQYF. The CDR3 nucleotides are TGTGCCAGCAGCGTAGTTGCGGGAGGGGGTCAAGAGACCCAGTACTTC. The full variable domain, rest sourced from reference TRBV9 and TRBJ2-5, is DSGVTQTPKHLITATGQRVTLRCSPRSGDLSVYWYQQSLDQGLQFLIQYYNGEERAKGNILERFSAQQFPDLHSELNLSSLELGDSALYFCASSVVAGGGQETQYFGPGTRLLVL.

Note on this clone: Other DNA variants within this sample encode the same CDR3. V gene TRBV11-1 combines with J gene TRBJ2-7; D might be TRBD1 (5 bases). V lost 2 bases and J lost 4, with 6 bases in between. The CDR3 loop spans 12 amino acids. In germline, CDR1 is SGHAT, CDR2 FQDESV (reference sequence). The CDR3 protein is CASSLQGYEQYF. The DNA for the CDR3 is TGTGCCAGCAGCTTACAGGGTTACGAGCAGTACTTC.

Worth noting for this clone: This sample includes further DNA sequences coding for the same CDR3. V and J are TRBV29-1 and TRBJ1-2; D possibly corresponds to TRBD1 (5 bases). Trimming left V 5 bases short and J 2 bases short, with 6 bases between. The CDR3 spans 11 residues. Germline loops: CDR1 SQVTM, CDR2 ANQGSEA. In nucleotides, the CDR3 is TGCAGCGTTCAGGGCAACTATGGCTACACCTTC. It translates to CSVQGNYGYTF.

The chain uses TRBV5-1 and TRBJ2-3, with unresolved D. The germline V gene encodes CDR1 SGHRS and CDR2 YFSETQ. The CDR3 has 15 amino acids. The V end lost 1 base, the J end lost 0 bases, and 9 bases lay between the germline ends. Written as DNA, the CDR3 is TGCGCCAGCAGCTTGTGGGGTTCGAGCACAGATACGCAGTATTTT. Amino acid sequence: CASSLWGSSTDTQYF.

The genes are TRBV6-9 and TRBJ2-5; either TRBD1 or TRBD2 may supply D (5 bases each). The V end lost 6 bases, the J end lost 11 bases, and 31 bases lay between the germline ends. CDR1 is MNHGY, CDR2 SVAAGI, per germline. The CDR3 consists of 17 residues. The CDR3 region is CASSKTRTDRLAVEQYF. DNA of the CDR3: TGTGCCAGCAGCAAAACCCGGACTGACAGACTTGCTGTGGAGCAGTACTTC.

This clone has just one count. The chain combines TRBV9 with TRBJ1-1; 7 positions match TRBD1. V dropped 4 bases and J dropped 2; count of bases not matched to a gene: 5. Germline CDR1 and CDR2: SGDLS and YYNGEE. The CDR3 extends over 14 amino acids. As DNA, the CDR3 is TGTGCCAGCAGCCCGAGACAGGGAAACACTGAAGCTTTCTTT. Amino acids: CASSPRQGNTEAFF.

This clone was recorded once. V is TRBV5-1 and J is TRBJ2-1, with a weak D call TRBD1 (6 bases). Germline CDR1 SGHRS, CDR2 YFSETQ. The CDR3 length is 14 residues. The germline V and J ends were trimmed by 7 bases and 6 bases, with 17 bases remaining between them. The CDR3 DNA is TGCGCCAGCGTTTTGGGGGCGCCAGGCAATGAGCAGTTCTTC. It yields the protein CASVLGAPGNEQFF.

The J gene is TRBJ1-1, the V gene TRBV5-1, with D tentatively TRBD1 (6 bases). Germline CDR1 is SGHRS and CDR2 is YFSETQ. The CDR3 covers 15 residues. The V end lost 3 bases, the J end lost 5 bases, and 17 bases lay between the germline ends. CDR3 residues: CASSSIGGPGTEAFF. CDR3 DNA sequence: TGCGCCAGCAGCTCCATAGGGGGGCCCGGGACTGAAGCTTTCTTT.

The chain couples TRBV6-1 to TRBJ1-5; unclear D gene. Germline lookup yields CDR1 MNHNS and CDR2 SASEGT. V dropped 5 bases and J dropped 4 bases, with 15 bases sitting between them. The CDR3 is 15 amino acids. The CDR3 sequence is CASSLRVSENQPQHF. As DNA, the CDR3 is TGTGCCAGCAGTCTGAGGGTTTCTGAGAATCAGCCCCAGCATTTT.

The genes are TRBV19 and TRBJ1-5, with D maybe TRBD1 (5 bases). V was clipped by 1 base and J by 0 bases, with 13 bases between them. Germline CDR1 reads LNHDA; CDR2 reads SQIVND (reference sequence). The CDR3 has 17 amino acids. As DNA, the CDR3 is TGTGCCAGTAGTATAGGGTATAGGAGGGGTAGCAATCAGCCCCAGCATTTT. Its translation is CASSIGYRRGSNQPQHF.

The V call is TRBV4-1, the J call TRBJ2-7; D unclear. Germline CDR1 reads MGHRA; CDR2 reads YSYEKL. V was trimmed by 2 bases and J by 7 bases, leaving 12 bases between them. This CDR3 spans 13 amino acids. Here the CDR3 reads CASSQQTYAEQYF. Here the CDR3 DNA reads TGCGCCAGCAGCCAACAGACATACGCGGAGCAGTACTTC.

The J gene is TRBJ2-1, the V gene TRBV7-8; a possible D gene is TRBD2 (5 bases). V was cut by 6 bases and J by 1 base, with 16 bases left in between. CDR1 and CDR2 from the germline V gene are SGHVS and FQNEAQ. This CDR3 is built from 16 residues. CDR3 DNA sequence: TGTGCCAGCAGTCGAAAAAGCGGTTCTTCCTACAATGAGCAGTTCTTC. Encoded protein: CASSRKSGSSYNEQFF.

The chain couples TRBV27 to TRBJ1-5, with D perhaps matching TRBD1 (5 bases). Trimming took off 6 bases at V and 1 base at J, with 13 bases between the two ends. The CDR3 contains 15 residues. Germline CDR1 reads MNHEY; CDR2 reads SMNVEV (reference sequence). CDR3 amino acids: CASRPGGLSNQPQHF. The CDR3 DNA reads as TGTGCCAGCAGGCCCGGGGGGTTGAGCAATCAGCCCCAGCATTTT.

The genes are TRBV28 and TRBJ2-7; TRBD1 matches 10 bases. This CDR3 comprises 13 residues. Germline V gene lookup returns CDR1 MDHEN and CDR2 SYDVKM. Losses at the gene ends were 7 bases for V and 5 bases for J; bases not matched to a gene: 5. DNA of the CDR3: TGTGCCAGCATTTCCGGGACAGGGGACGAGCAGTACTTC. Translating gives CASISGTGDEQYF.

This clone appeared once. CDR3 nucleotides: TGTGCCAGCAGGCGGGACGAGGGCGAGCAGTACTTC. Protein sequence: CASRRDEGEQYF. V gene TRBV28 combines with J gene TRBJ2-7; D is possibly TRBD2 (6 bases). CDR1 is MDHEN and CDR2 is SYDVKM in the germline V gene. V shed 6 bases and J shed 6 bases, with 12 bases lying between them. CDR3 length: 12 residues.

This clone was seen only a few times. The rearrangement links TRBV6-5 to TRBJ1-3; perhaps TRBD1 as D (5 bases). This CDR3 contains 15 residues. Germline V gene lookup returns CDR1 MNHEY and CDR2 SVGAGI. V lost 2 bases, J lost 1 base, and 9 bases lay in between. The CDR3 bases are TGTGCCAGCAGTTACAACAGGAAATCTGGAAACACCATATATTTT. This gives the protein CASSYNRKSGNTIYF.

Concerning this clone: At one end, the junction sequence differs from germline, possibly due to a read error. V is TRBV11-2 and J is TRBJ1-3, with no clear D. Germline loops: CDR1 SGHAT, CDR2 FQNNGV. CDR3 size: 14 residues. The CDR3, as DNA: TGTGCCAGCAGCCCGGCATCCCTTGGAACCACCATATATTTT. Protein product: CASSPASLGTTIYF.

Only one count was recorded for this clone. The chain carries TRBV6-6 and TRBJ2-3, with 10 bases fitting TRBD1. The CDR3 contains 15 residues. V trimming: 2 bases; J trimming: 3 bases; junction bases outside the gene matches: 2. The V gene's germline CDR1 is MNHNY and CDR2 SVGAGI (reference sequence). This chain's CDR3 is CASSYGTGATDTQYF. CDR3 bases: TGTGCCAGCAGTTACGGGACAGGGGCAACAGATACGCAGTATTTT.

The J gene is TRBJ2-2, the V gene TRBV19; 7 positions agree with TRBD1. The CDR3 has 16 residues. Trimming cost V 5 bases and J 1 base; bases outside gene matches: 7. The germline gives CDR1 LNHDA, CDR2 SQIVND (reference sequence). CDR3 sequence (DNA): TGTGCCAGTAGTCCCTGGGACAGAATGAACACCGGGGAGCTGTTTTTT. Its protein is CASSPWDRMNTGELFF.

This sequence joins TRBV18 and TRBJ2-5; tentative D call: TRBD2 (5 bases). With the DNA end fitting TRBJ2-7 better, the J assignment may be wrong. The CDR3 is made up of 13 amino acids. Germline assignment: CDR1 KGHSH and CDR2 LQKENI. In DNA form, the CDR3 reads TGTGCCAGCTCACGAGGTAGCGACTACGAGCAGTACTTC. Amino acid sequence: CASSRGSDYEQYF.